The source of this T cell receptor beta chain is a study of cytomegalovirus exposure and HLA in healthy donors. A word on this clone: The antigen is unknown.

TCRdb's table, derived via immunoSEQ multiplex PCR, lists solely in-frame clones and lacks some. The sample records about 120,000 clones, roughly 89% being singletons. Whole-study findings and limits: As was reported, the classifier diagnosed cytomegalovirus status with high specificity and sensitivity.

The clonotype comes from a woman between 18 and 29 years old in good health and CMV-seronegative. The sample consisted of PBMCs.

CDR3 nucleotide sequence: TGTGCCAGCAGCTTCGCCCGGGACAGGGAACCTGAAGTCGATACGCAGTATTTT. Amino acids: CASSFARDREPEVDTQYF. V is TRBV7-6 and J is TRBJ2-3; 9 nucleotides line up with TRBD1. V lost 3 bases, J lost 6 bases, and 16 bases stayed unmatched. CDR3 length: 18 residues. Per the germline V gene, CDR1 is SGHVS and CDR2 is FNYEAQ.